The 2 T cell receptor beta chains below all came from one sample that was sequenced in a study of T-cell reconstitution after alpha-beta-depleted transplantation in children (dated by TCRdb to the mid-2010s). Libraries were made using PCR. The instrument was an Illumina HiSeq 2500. Molecular barcoding was employed in the preparation of TCR libraries, with unique molecular identifiers being used to normalize TCRbeta repertoire quantification. TCRdb reprocessing: public reads trimmed at Q25 with fastp, clones called with MiXCR, in-frame beta chains kept. Each entry merges the rows of one CDR3 protein and shows their most common DNA and genes. The sample contains under 450,000 distinct CDR3 sequences, roughly 16% of them found a single time. The top ten clones comprise around 28% of the sample. The sample's treatment or condition label, in plain terms: allogeneic hematopoietic cell transplantation with graft depleted of TCRalphabeta T cells and CD19 B cells.

The sequencing here drew on PBMCs, mostly from graft donor cells, taken 360 days after TCRalphabeta/CD19-depleted stem cell transplant. These receptors were obtained from a boy younger than two who had a stem cell transplant for Wiskott-Aldrich syndrome, so the T cells may come from the graft donor.

The V call is TRBV10-3, the J call TRBJ2-5; D possibly corresponds to TRBD2 (6 bases). This CDR3 region has 16 residues. Trimming removed 2 bases from V and 5 bases from J, with 18 bases in between. Germline assignment: CDR1 ENHRY and CDR2 SYGVKD. The CDR3 DNA is TGTGCCATCAGTGAGGCTCCCTCGGGGGAATGGGAGACCCAGTACTTC. Protein sequence: CAISEAPSGEWETQYF.

This clonotype was counted at least ten times. The chain links TRBV12-3 or TRBV12-4 to TRBJ2-5; no reliable D call. Trimming took 3 bases from V and 4 from J, leaving 9 bases between them. CDR3 length: 13 residues. The chain's CDR3 is CASSFIVGETQYF. DNA for the CDR3: TGTGCCAGCAGTTTCATCGTGGGAGAGACCCAGTACTTC.